This TCR beta chain was recorded in a study of cytomegalovirus exposure and HLA in healthy donors. Whole-study results and caveats: Rarity held for most TCR sequences, but there were some public TCRs that occurred in many donors. Over 15,000 TCR beta sequences were associated with HLA alleles at 0.05 false discovery rate in a later analysis.

The CDR3 extends over 14 amino acids. Trimming removed 6 bases from V and 9 bases from J; junction bases left unmatched: 11. Germline lookup yields CDR1 MNHNY and CDR2 SVGAGI (reference sequence). Remarks on this clone: Its antigen is not identified.

Each donor was nominally healthy when sampled (though unrecorded immune exposures were likely). Amplification used 60 Vbeta primers and 13 Jbeta primers. Per the original methods: As a later analysis found, there were tens of millions of unique TCR beta chains, of which approximately 10 million were shared. The data were produced by immunoSEQ multiplex PCR, yet TCRdb's version contains in-frame clones alone and is incomplete. Clonal size and the V and J genes are those of that table, whereas D and trimming came from the DNA. The data show around 200,000 clones, 84% seen once. The chain has TRBV6-6 and TRBJ2-1; 7 bases align to TRBD1. The TCR comes from a woman aged 45-60 years in good health and CMV-seropositive. Sequencing used PBMCs. CDR3 bases: TGTGCCAGCAGCCGACCGGGACAGAGGTTTGAGCAGTTCTTC. Translation: CASSRPGQRFEQFF.